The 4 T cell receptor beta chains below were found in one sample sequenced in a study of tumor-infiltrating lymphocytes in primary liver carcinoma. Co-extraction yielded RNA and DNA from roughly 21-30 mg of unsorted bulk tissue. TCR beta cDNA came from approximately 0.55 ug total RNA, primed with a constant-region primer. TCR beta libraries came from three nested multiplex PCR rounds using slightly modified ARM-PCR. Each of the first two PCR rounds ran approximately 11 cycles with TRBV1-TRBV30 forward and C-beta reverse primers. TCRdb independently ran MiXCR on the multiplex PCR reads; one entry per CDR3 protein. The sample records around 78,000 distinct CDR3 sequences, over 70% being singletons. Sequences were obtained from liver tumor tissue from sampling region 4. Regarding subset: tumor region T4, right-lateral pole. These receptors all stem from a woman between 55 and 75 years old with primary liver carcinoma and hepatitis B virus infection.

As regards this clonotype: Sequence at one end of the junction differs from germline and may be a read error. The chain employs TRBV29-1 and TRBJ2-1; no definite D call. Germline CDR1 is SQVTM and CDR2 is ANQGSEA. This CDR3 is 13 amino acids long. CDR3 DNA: TGCAGCGTTGGGTCGGCCGGCTACAATAAGCAGTTCTTC. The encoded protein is CSVGSAGYNKQFF.

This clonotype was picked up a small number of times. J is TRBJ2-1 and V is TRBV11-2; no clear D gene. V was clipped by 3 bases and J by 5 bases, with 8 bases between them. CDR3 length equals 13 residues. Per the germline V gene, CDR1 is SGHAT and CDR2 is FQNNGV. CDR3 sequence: CASSLLQNNEQFF. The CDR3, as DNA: TGTGCCAGCAGCTTGCTGCAGAACAATGAGCAGTTCTTC.

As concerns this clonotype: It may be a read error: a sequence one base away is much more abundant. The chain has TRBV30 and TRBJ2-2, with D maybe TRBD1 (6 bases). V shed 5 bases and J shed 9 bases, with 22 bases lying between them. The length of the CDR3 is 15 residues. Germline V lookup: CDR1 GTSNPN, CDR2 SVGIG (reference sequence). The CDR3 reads CAWDRLGASSRELFF. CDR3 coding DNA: TGTGCCTGGGACCGTCTGGGGGCGAGTTCCAGGGAGCTGTTTTTT.

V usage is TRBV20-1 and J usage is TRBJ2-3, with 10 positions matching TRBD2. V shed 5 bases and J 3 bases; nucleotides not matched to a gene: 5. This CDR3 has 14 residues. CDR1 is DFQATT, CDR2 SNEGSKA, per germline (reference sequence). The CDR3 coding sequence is TGCAGTGCTGTGAGCGGGAGGGGGACAGATACGCAGTATTTT. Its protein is CSAVSGRGTDTQYF.